These 26 T cell receptor beta chains share one sample of origin, sequenced in a study of cytomegalovirus exposure and HLA in healthy donors. PCR used 60 Vbeta primers and 13 Jbeta primers. TCRdb keeps only in-frame clones here, not all; method: immunoSEQ multiplex PCR. The sample includes roughly 100,000 clones, around 72% seen only once; the top ten take roughly 5%. Sequenced material: PBMCs. All receptors derive from a male donor in good health and CMV-seronegative.

The chain is built from TRBV19 and TRBJ1-5; tentative D call: TRBD1 (5 bases). Trimming stripped 10 bases from V and 4 bases from J, with 23 bases between. The CDR3 is 16 residues long. Looked up from germline, CDR1 is LNHDA and CDR2 is SQIVND (reference sequence). This CDR3 reads CATQLEPGLLNQPQHF. DNA of the CDR3: TGTGCCACTCAGCTCGAACCGGGACTGCTTAATCAGCCCCAGCATTTT.

This sequence joins TRBV7-3 and TRBJ2-2, with TRBD2 matching 8 bases. The J segment lost 6 bases and the V segment lost 0 bases, leaving 6 bases of the junction unmatched. The CDR3 has 16 residues. CDR1 is SGHTA and CDR2 is FQGTGA in the germline V gene. CDR3 amino acids: CASSLTVAGGPGELFF. The CDR3 DNA sequence: TGTGCCAGCAGCTTAACCGTGGCGGGAGGACCCGGGGAGCTGTTTTTT.

The rearrangement joins TRBV19 to TRBJ1-2; a weak D match, TRBD1 (5 bases). This CDR3 region has 11 residues. Trimming cost V 6 bases and J 4 bases, with 6 bases left between them. Germline lookup yields CDR1 LNHDA and CDR2 SQIVND (reference sequence). CDR3 sequence (DNA): TGTGCCAGTAGGGGGCTCTATGGCTACACCTTC. Its translation is CASRGLYGYTF.

CDR3 nucleotides: TGTGCCAGCAGCCCCCGGGAGGGGTCCTATGGCTACACCTTC. Protein sequence: CASSPREGSYGYTF. The genes are TRBV11-3 and TRBJ1-2; D might be TRBD1 (5 bases). CDR3 size: 14 residues. V shed 5 bases and J shed 4 bases, with 14 bases lying between them. CDR1 and CDR2 from the germline V gene are SGHNT and YENEEA.

This clone was recorded a few times. The chain couples TRBV7-2 to TRBJ1-4, with D uncertain. CDR1 and CDR2 (germline): SGHTA, FQGNSA. Trimming took off 5 bases at V and 2 bases at J, with 21 bases between the two ends. The CDR3 has 18 residues. As DNA, the CDR3 is TGTGCCAGCAGCGAGACCCCTATTTTAGCCGGGACTAATGAAAAACTGTTTTTT. This codes for CASSETPILAGTNEKLFF.

V gene TRBV5-1 combines with J gene TRBJ1-6, with 9 bases lining up with TRBD1. V lost 4 bases to trimming and J lost 10 bases; unmatched junction nucleotides: 9. CDR1 is SGHRS and CDR2 is YFSETQ in the germline V gene. The CDR3 is made up of 15 amino acids. CDR3 region: CASSDRDRDRSPLHF. CDR3 DNA: TGCGCCAGCAGCGACCGGGACAGGGACCGGTCACCCCTCCACTTT.

This clone was counted between two and nine times. The chain links TRBV6-4 to TRBJ2-1, with D tentatively TRBD2 (5 bases). With 2 bases removed from V and 4 bases from J, the gap between germline ends came to 12 bases. The CDR3 is 15 residues long. CDR1 is MRHNA and CDR2 is SNTAGT in the germline V gene. The CDR3 protein is CASSDGAEPYNEQFF. The CDR3 DNA follows: TGTGCCAGCAGTGACGGAGCGGAACCATACAATGAGCAGTTCTTC.

This clone was detected only a few times. The gene calls are TRBV29-1 and TRBJ2-1; TRBD2 matches 8 bases. Per germline, CDR1 SQVTM and CDR2 ANQGSEA. The V gene end was trimmed by 6 bases and the J gene end by 0 bases; junction bases not matched to a gene: 4. CDR3 size: 14 residues. DNA of the CDR3: TGCAGCGTCTCCGGGACTAGCTCCTACAATGAGCAGTTCTTC. Its protein is CSVSGTSSYNEQFF.

The chain couples TRBV21-1 to TRBJ2-1; TRBD2 is taken as the D call from the table, unchecked against the DNA. TRBV21-1 is deemed a pseudogene. The CDR3 runs 14 residues. The CDR3 DNA follows: TGTGCCAGTTCCTTGGCGGGAGGTTCCAAAGAGCAGTTCTTC. Its protein product is CASSLAGGSKEQFF.

The V gene is TRBV27, the J gene TRBJ2-7; the match to TRBD1 covers 10 bases. The V segment lost 2 bases and the J segment 0 bases; nucleotides outside the gene matches: 7. The CDR3 has 17 residues. Germline assignment: CDR1 MNHEY and CDR2 SMNVEV (reference sequence). CDR3 bases: TGTGCCAGCAGTTTACCTCCCCGGACAGGGGGCTCCTACGAGCAGTACTTC. Encoded protein: CASSLPPRTGGSYEQYF.

This clone was counted between two and nine times. The chain links TRBV2 to TRBJ2-5; the D gene is possibly TRBD1 (6 bases). The CDR3 is 13 residues long. V dropped 2 bases and J dropped 2 bases, with 6 bases sitting between them. Germline values: CDR1 SNHLY, CDR2 FYNNEI. CDR3 nucleotide sequence: TGTGCCAGCAGTGAAAGGGGGCAAGAGACCCAGTACTTC. As protein: CASSERGQETQYF.

V is TRBV6-6 and J is TRBJ2-1; 7 bases fit TRBD2. The CDR3 has 13 amino acids. Looked up from germline, CDR1 is MNHNY and CDR2 is SVGAGI (reference sequence). V gave up 7 bases and J gave up 4 bases; unmatched junction bases: 4. In nucleotides, the CDR3 is TGTGCCAGCACCCTAGCGGATTACAATGAGCAGTTCTTC. This sequence encodes CASTLADYNEQFF.

The V call is TRBV2, the J call TRBJ2-6; D is possibly TRBD1 (6 bases). The CDR3 loop spans 15 amino acids. Germline CDR1 is SNHLY and CDR2 is FYNNEI. V was trimmed by 1 base and J by 2 bases, leaving 6 bases between them. As DNA, the CDR3 is TGTGCCAGCAGTGAAGACAGGGCTGGGGCCAACGTCCTGACTTTC. Residues: CASSEDRAGANVLTF.

The chain combines TRBV11-2 with TRBJ1-1; 10 bases fit TRBD1. With 5 bases clipped from V and 4 bases from J, the junction kept 7 bases outside the gene matches. CDR1 and CDR2 (germline): SGHAT, FQNNGV. CDR3 length: 15 amino acids. For the CDR3, the DNA is TGTGCCAGCAGCCCAACGACAGGGGGCGGCACTGAAGCTTTCTTT. Translating gives CASSPTTGGGTEAFF.

The V gene is TRBV4-3, the J gene TRBJ2-7; 7 positions agree with TRBD2. Per the germline V gene, CDR1 is LGHNA and CDR2 is YSLEER. This CDR3 has 14 residues. V shed 4 bases, J shed 7 bases, and the junction held 10 bases outside the gene matches. The CDR3 spells CASSRFGGFGEQYF. The CDR3 DNA reads TGCGCCAGCAGCCGATTCGGGGGGTTTGGGGAGCAGTACTTC.

The chain links TRBV27 to TRBJ2-4; D gene unclear. CDR1 and CDR2 (germline): MNHEY, SMNVEV (reference sequence). Trimming removed 7 bases at V and 7 bases at J, with 14 bases between. The CDR3 has 13 residues. As DNA, the CDR3 is TGTGCCAGCACCACCCCAGGCAGGAACATTCAGTACTTC. This gives the protein CASTTPGRNIQYF.

In the case of this clone: Germline is not matched at one junction end, which may reflect a read error. This rearrangement joins TRBV30 to TRBJ1-3; unclear D gene. The CDR3 spans 16 residues. The germline V gene encodes CDR1 GTSNPN and CDR2 SVGIG (reference sequence). CDR3 DNA sequence: TGTGCCCGGAGTGCCCTTACATTCGATCTTGGAAACACCATATATTTT. The encoded protein is CARSALTFDLGNTIYF.

The rearrangement links TRBV27 to TRBJ2-7; 8 bases are a match to TRBD2. The CDR3 consists of 15 residues. Germline lookup yields CDR1 MNHEY and CDR2 SMNVEV (reference sequence). V shed 5 bases and J 4 bases; nucleotides not matched to a gene: 10. The CDR3 is CASSPREGLGYEQYF. The CDR3 bases are TGTGCCAGCAGTCCCCGGGAGGGCCTAGGATACGAGCAGTACTTC.

This clone was observed a single time. The J gene is TRBJ2-7, the V gene TRBV2, with D hard to call. CDR1 SNHLY and CDR2 FYNNEI come from the germline V gene. The CDR3 is 14 residues long. The V end lost 6 bases, the J end lost 3 bases, and 15 bases lay between the germline ends. In DNA, the CDR3 is TGTGCCAGCAGGGTGAGTTCCATAAACTACGAGCAGTACTTC. Its protein is CASRVSSINYEQYF.

The chain couples TRBV5-5 to TRBJ1-5, with 7 positions matching TRBD1. With V trimmed by 3 bases and J by 4 bases, 10 bases remained unmatched. CDR1 SGHKS and CDR2 YYEKEE come from the germline V gene (reference sequence). This CDR3 is 16 amino acids long. CDR3 DNA: TGTGCCAGCAGCTCGTCGACAGGGTCGAGGAATCAGCCCCAGCATTTT. Amino acid sequence: CASSSSTGSRNQPQHF.

This clone was seen once. The chain couples TRBV10-3 to TRBJ2-1, with 13 nucleotides matching TRBD2. The CDR3 is made up of 15 amino acids. V lost 6 bases to trimming and J lost 8 bases; unmatched junction nucleotides: 7. Germline-derived CDR1 and CDR2 are ENHRY and SYGVKD. CDR3 in DNA: TGTGCCATCAGGGAACTAGCGGGAGGGCCAGATGAGCAGTTCTTC. The encoded protein is CAIRELAGGPDEQFF.

J is TRBJ1-1 and V is TRBV28; 7 bases align to TRBD1. Germline CDR1 MDHEN, CDR2 SYDVKM. The CDR3 contains 15 residues. The V segment lost 6 bases and the J segment 1 base; nucleotides outside the gene matches: 8. The CDR3 spells CASSLGQAWNTEAFF. DNA for the CDR3: TGTGCCAGCAGCCTTGGACAGGCGTGGAACACTGAAGCTTTCTTT.

The CDR3 loop is CASSHPQGARESYTF. The CDR3 DNA reads as TGTGCCAGCAGCCACCCACAGGGGGCGAGAGAAAGCTACACCTTC. The genes are TRBV5-4 and TRBJ1-2; 9 nucleotides line up with TRBD1. CDR1 and CDR2 (germline): SGHNT, YYREEE (reference sequence). V trimming: 4 bases; J trimming: 9 bases; junction bases outside the gene matches: 13. The CDR3 covers 15 residues.

This clone was observed a handful of times. The chain carries TRBV7-2 and TRBJ2-1; 9 nucleotides match TRBD2. Germline lookup yields CDR1 SGHTA and CDR2 FQGNSA. CDR3 length: 20 amino acids. The ends lost 0 bases at V and 7 bases at J; junction bases unmatched: 19. CDR3 residues: CASSLASSGILGSTVNEQFF. DNA for the CDR3: TGTGCCAGCAGCTTAGCGTCTAGCGGGATTCTTGGGTCTACTGTTAATGAGCAGTTCTTC.

The chain employs TRBV5-6 and TRBJ2-7; D is perhaps TRBD1 (6 bases). Germline-derived CDR1 and CDR2 are SGHDT and YYEEEE. V lost 2 bases to trimming and J lost 4 bases, with 10 bases between them. The CDR3 sequence is 13 residues long. The CDR3 bases are TGTGCCAGCAGCTTATTTCAGGGGTACGAGCAGTACTTC. Its translation is CASSLFQGYEQYF.

This chain connects TRBV7-2 to TRBJ2-2; D uncertain. Deletions cut 1 base from V and 6 bases from J, with 6 bases between. Germline V gives CDR1 SGHTA, CDR2 FQGNSA. The CDR3 runs to 13 residues. The CDR3 spells CASSLGSPGELFF. For the CDR3, the DNA is TGTGCCAGCAGCTTAGGTTCTCCCGGGGAGCTGTTTTTT. Together with reference TRBV7-2 and TRBJ2-2, the CDR3 gives the full variable domain: GAGVSQSPSNKVTEKGKDVELRCDPISGHTALYWYRQSLGQGLEFLIYFQGNSAPDKSGLPSDRFSAERTGGSVSTLTIQRTQQEDSAVYLCASSLGSPGELFFGEGSRLTVL.